The entry below gives a single TCR beta chain sequence along with its context. Its antigen remains unidentified. The CDR3 is 15 residues long. The ends were cut back, 3 bases at V and 2 bases at J, with 13 bases in the middle. Germline loops: CDR1 MNHEY, CDR2 SMNVEV (reference sequence). Sample-barcoded 5' priming and a J-beta primer mix drove a second PCR of about 7 to 11 cycles. TCRdb processed the 5' RACE reads anew with MiXCR; each CDR3 protein has one entry. Of 1 million to 1.2 million distinct CDR3 sequences in the sample, 35% to 40% are singletons; the top ten hold approximately 14%. The source of the sample is a study of blood T cells in healthy people across ages. Whole-study context: Capture via template switching afforded approximately one barcoded beta molecule per two T cells.

Whole-study findings and limits: Strong correlation existed between TCR beta diversity and naive T cell percentage. Per million T cells, TCR beta diversity dropped about linearly as age rose.

The source is a man aged 18 to 30 in good health. The chain combines TRBV27 with TRBJ1-2; maybe TRBD1 (5 bases). Sample: blood. This chain's CDR3 is CASSFEEGSNYGYTF. CDR3 nucleotides: TGTGCCAGCAGTTTTGAGGAGGGGTCAAACTATGGCTACACCTTC.